A single sample gave rise to the 18 T cell receptor beta chains below, sequenced in a study of shared clonotypes between healthy human individuals. The protocol was immunoSEQ multiplex PCR, while the TCRdb copy is restricted to in-frame clones and leaves out a portion. This repertoire shows roughly 1,600,000 clones, approximately 98.5% found once; its top ten account for 0.3% to 0.45%. The sequenced material came from naive CD4+ T cells sorted from blood. As for subset: CD45RA+ positively selected. The receptors derive from a man aged 25 to 45 in good health.

This chain connects TRBV6-5 to TRBJ1-3; no clear D. Germline CDR1 and CDR2: MNHEY and SVGAGI. The V end lost 0 bases, the J end lost 4 bases, and 4 bases lay between the germline ends. CDR3 length equals 13 residues. The CDR3: CASSYSAGNTIYF. In DNA, the CDR3 is TGTGCCAGCAGTTACTCTGCCGGAAACACCATATATTTT.

This chain connects TRBV18 to TRBJ2-7; 13 nucleotides agree with TRBD2. Germline V lookup: CDR1 KGHSH, CDR2 LQKENI. V lost 0 bases, J lost 3 bases, and 2 bases stayed unmatched. The length of the CDR3 is 16 residues. The CDR3 reads CASSPPGLAGIYEQYF. For the CDR3, the DNA is TGTGCCAGCTCACCACCGGGACTAGCGGGAATCTACGAGCAGTACTTC.

The J gene is TRBJ2-7, the V gene TRBV5-6; D remains ambiguous. The V gene's germline CDR1 is SGHDT and CDR2 YYEEEE. Trimming removed 5 bases at V and 4 bases at J, with 13 bases between. The CDR3 is made up of 13 amino acids. Written as DNA, the CDR3 is TGTGCCAGCAGTTCCGCCCCGTCGTACGAGCAGTACTTC. Amino acid sequence: CASSSAPSYEQYF.

The gene calls are TRBV7-6 and TRBJ2-3; TRBD2 aligns across 10 bases. Unmatched junction bases numbered 10, after V lost 3 bases and J lost 4 bases. There are 17 residues in the CDR3. The germline gives CDR1 SGHVS, CDR2 FNYEAQ. The CDR3 DNA reads as TGTGCCAGCAGCTTGGAATCTAGCGGGAGTTGGGCAGATACGCAGTATTTT. This translates into CASSLESSGSWADTQYF.

V gene TRBV11-2 combines with J gene TRBJ2-5; D might be TRBD1 (6 bases). The CDR3 is 14 amino acids. Between the trimmed V and J ends, which lost 7 bases and 2 bases, there was a span of 14 bases. CDR1 and CDR2 (germline): SGHAT, FQNNGV. In DNA, the CDR3 is TGTGCCAGCACCCCCACGAGGGGGCAAGAGACCCAGTACTTC. Translating it yields CASTPTRGQETQYF.

This chain links TRBV5-6 with TRBJ1-3; tentatively, D is TRBD1 (5 bases). The CDR3 is made up of 15 amino acids. Trimming cost V 0 bases and J 4 bases, with 11 bases left between them. Germline V lookup: CDR1 SGHDT, CDR2 YYEEEE. The CDR3 loop reads CASSLDGREGNTIYF. CDR3 nucleotide sequence: TGTGCCAGCAGCTTGGATGGCAGGGAGGGAAACACCATATATTTT.

The V gene is TRBV11-2, the J gene TRBJ2-3; D is ambiguous. V was clipped by 0 bases and J by 10 bases, with 11 bases between them. The CDR3 runs to 13 residues. The germline gives CDR1 SGHAT, CDR2 FQNNGV. The CDR3 protein is CASSLDPLAAQYF. CDR3 nucleotide sequence: TGTGCCAGCAGCTTAGACCCCCTTGCGGCGCAGTATTTT.

This clone is a singleton in its sample. The chain combines TRBV7-9 with TRBJ1-4; the D gene is possibly TRBD1 (5 bases). The V gene lost 5 bases and the J gene lost 10 bases, with 17 bases spanning the gap. The length of the CDR3 is 14 residues. Germline V lookup: CDR1 SEHNR, CDR2 FQNEAQ (reference sequence). DNA for the CDR3: TGTGCCAGCAGCCCAGGGTATGGGACTGCAAAACTGTTTTTT. Its translation is CASSPGYGTAKLFF.

This clone appeared a single time. One junction end does not reproduce the germline sequence, and a read error may be involved. The chain is built from TRBV2 and TRBJ2-7; 8 bases map to TRBD1. Germline V lookup: CDR1 SNHLY, CDR2 FYNNEI. The CDR3 extends over 11 amino acids. CDR3 sequence reads: CASSTGRTGLF. As DNA, the CDR3 is TGTGCCAGCAGTACGGGGCGGACAGGGCTATTC.

The genes are TRBV9 and TRBJ2-7, with 9 nucleotides matching TRBD1. Losses at the gene ends were 3 bases for V and 2 bases for J; bases not matched to a gene: 6. The CDR3 extends over 15 amino acids. The germline V gene has CDR1 SGDLS and CDR2 YYNGEE. CDR3: CASSERTGEPYEQYF. CDR3 DNA sequence: TGTGCCAGCAGCGAAAGGACAGGGGAACCCTACGAGCAGTACTTC.

V usage is TRBV9 and J usage is TRBJ1-3; D perhaps matches TRBD1 (5 bases). In germline, CDR1 is SGDLS, CDR2 YYNGEE. This CDR3 spans 15 amino acids. Trimming pared 0 bases from V and 2 bases from J, leaving 9 bases between. The CDR3 DNA is TGTGCCAGCAGCGTAGGGGGGAGTCCTGGAAACACCATATATTTT. Protein: CASSVGGSPGNTIYF.

This chain connects TRBV5-1 to TRBJ2-7, with D perhaps TRBD2 (6 bases). V was pared by 0 bases and J by 3 bases, with 19 bases between. CDR1 and CDR2 (germline): SGHRS, YFSETQ. CDR3 length equals 17 residues. DNA of the CDR3: TGCGCCAGCAGCTTGGTCCTGGGGGGTAATGGACACTACGAGCAGTACTTC. Translated, it gives CASSLVLGGNGHYEQYF.

For this clone: Other DNA sequences in the same sample also yield this CDR3. The rearrangement links TRBV5-1 to TRBJ1-5; D remains unclear. CDR1 is SGHRS, CDR2 YFSETQ, per germline. The V end lost 0 bases, the J end lost 2 bases, and 9 bases lay between the germline ends. The CDR3 is 15 residues long. CDR3 sequence reads: CASSLGPSGNQPQHF. The CDR3 DNA reads as TGCGCCAGCAGCTTGGGTCCGAGTGGCAATCAGCCCCAGCATTTT.

The chain uses TRBV27 and TRBJ2-5; a weak D match, TRBD2 (5 bases). The V end was cut by 3 bases, the J end by 2 bases, with 10 bases between. Germline CDR1 MNHEY, CDR2 SMNVEV (reference sequence). This CDR3 is 14 amino acids long. The CDR3 DNA follows: TGTGCCAGCAGTTTTACTAGAAAACAAGAGACCCAGTACTTC. Encoded protein: CASSFTRKQETQYF.

CDR3: CASSYGGRAGELFF. The CDR3 DNA follows: TGTGCCAGCAGCTATGGCGGGAGGGCCGGGGAGCTGTTTTTT. The chain carries TRBV5-5 and TRBJ2-2, with TRBD2 identical over 9 bases. In germline, CDR1 is SGHKS, CDR2 YYEKEE (reference sequence). This CDR3 spans 14 amino acids. V was pared by 3 bases and J by 6 bases, with 3 bases of the junction left unmatched.

The rearrangement uses TRBV18 and TRBJ2-4, with 9 bases aligning to TRBD1. Germline loops: CDR1 KGHSH, CDR2 LQKENI. The V and J ends lost 2 bases and 4 bases, in that order; junction bases with no gene match: 6. This CDR3 has 16 residues. CDR3 region: CASSPTGGEVKNIQYF. In nucleotides, the CDR3 is TGTGCCAGCTCACCAACAGGGGGCGAGGTGAAAAACATTCAGTACTTC. The whole variable domain, remainder taken from reference TRBV18 and TRBJ2-4, is NAGVMQNPRHLVRRRGQEARLRCSPMKGHSHVYWYRQLPEEGLKFMVYLQKENIIDESGMPKERFSAEFPKEGPSILRIQQVVRGDSAAYFCASSPTGGEVKNIQYFGAGTRLSVL.

This rearrangement joins TRBV9 to TRBJ2-7, with 8 nucleotides matching TRBD1. CDR1 is SGDLS and CDR2 is YYNGEE in the germline V gene. The J segment lost 5 bases and the V segment lost 2 bases, leaving 6 bases of the junction unmatched. The CDR3 sequence is 14 residues long. The CDR3 coding sequence is TGTGCCAGCAGCGTGTCCGGGACAGGAAACGAGCAGTACTTC. This codes for CASSVSGTGNEQYF.

As regards this clone: Distinct nucleotide sequences in the sample also encode this CDR3. The V gene is TRBV11-2, the J gene TRBJ2-1; D tentatively fits TRBD1 or TRBD2 (6 bases each). The length of the CDR3 is 14 residues. V was shortened by 3 bases and J by 6 bases, with 12 bases between the two germline ends. CDR1 and CDR2 (germline): SGHAT, FQNNGV. CDR3 coding DNA: TGTGCCAGCAGCTTGGTCGGGGGCGGCAATGAGCAGTTCTTC. Its protein product is CASSLVGGGNEQFF.